This record concerns one TCR beta chain sequence. The antigen remains unidentified. Sequencing used immunoSEQ multiplex PCR; TCRdb keeps in-frame clones, though not all of them. The table lists around 230,000 clones, 80% to 85% of them singletons. V was cut by 2 bases and J by 1 base, with 8 bases left in between. The CDR3 sequence is 15 residues long. Germline V CDR1 and CDR2: KGHSH, LQKENI. The data were obtained in a study of Tregs in tolerant kidney transplant recipients. Unstimulated regulatory T cells (CD4+CD25+CD127-), CD4+CD25- non-regulatory cells, CD4 and CD8 cells were FACS-sorted from thawed PBMCs. Study-level results: The small number of patients limits these findings pending further validation. Biological reproducibility was not directly addressed, but technical replication error appeared minimal.

V gene TRBV18 combines with J gene TRBJ2-2; perhaps TRBD1 as D (5 bases). Sequences were obtained from CD4+ T cells from blood. This TCR derives from a human donor in good health. The CDR3 DNA reads as TGTGCCAGCTCACCAGGACAAATGAACACCGGGGAGCTGTTTTTT. Residues: CASSPGQMNTGELFF.